The 7 T cell receptor beta chains below come from one sample, sequenced in a study of Graves' ophthalmopathy and Graves' hyperthyroidism. Scientists amplified the TCR beta CDR3 regions from RNA transcripts. The first-round RT-PCR employed HTBI primers together with the Qiagen OneStep RT-PCR kit. A multiplex PCR was then performed as the second round. TCRdb independently ran MiXCR on the multiplex PCR reads; one entry per CDR3 protein. The sample carries around 1.1 million distinct CDR3 sequences, about two fifths recorded once. The specimen sequenced was peripheral blood or thyroid tissue (not recorded which). All receptors come from an adult man with Graves' hyperthyroidism.

The rearrangement links TRBV6-5 to TRBJ1-1; D possibly corresponds to TRBD1 (5 bases). Trimming took 5 bases from V and 6 from J, leaving 10 bases between them. From germline, CDR1 is MNHEY and CDR2 SVGAGI. The CDR3 is 12 residues long. The CDR3 DNA sequence: TGTGCCAGCAGTCCACGGGACCCTGAAGCTTTCTTT. It is translated as CASSPRDPEAFF.

This clonotype has at least ten counts. The V and J genes are TRBV10-3 and TRBJ2-7; 7 bases align to TRBD2. The V segment lost 3 bases and the J segment 1 base; nucleotides outside the gene matches: 3. CDR1 and CDR2 from the germline V gene are ENHRY and SYGVKD. The CDR3 has 14 residues. CDR3 loop: CAISDSGASYEQYF. CDR3 coding DNA: TGTGCCATCAGTGACAGCGGGGCTTCCTACGAGCAGTACTTC.

This chain connects TRBV12-3 or TRBV12-4 to TRBJ2-7; 7 nucleotides align to TRBD2. This CDR3 comprises 14 residues. The junction had 8 bases not matched to a gene; V was cut back by 5 bases and J by 4 bases. The CDR3 DNA reads as TGTGCCAGCAGTAGAGCGGGGCCCACTTACGAGCAGTACTTC. Its protein product is CASSRAGPTYEQYF.

There are many counts of this clonotype. CDR3 in amino acids: CASSTPGGIWRAFF. The CDR3 coding sequence is TGTGCCAGTAGTACGCCAGGGGGAATATGGAGAGCTTTCTTT. V and J are TRBV19 and TRBJ1-1; 7 bases match TRBD1. With V trimmed by 4 bases and J by 10 bases, 12 bases remained unmatched. Per the germline V gene, CDR1 is LNHDA and CDR2 is SQIVND (reference sequence). The CDR3 totals 14 residues.

The rearrangement links TRBV25-1 to TRBJ2-6, with D possibly being TRBD1 or TRBD2 (6 bases each). The CDR3 covers 15 residues. Trimming pared 8 bases from V and 2 bases from J, leaving 13 bases between. Germline V gives CDR1 MGHDK, CDR2 SYGVNS. CDR3 DNA: TGTGCCAGCGTTGAAGGGGGGCCTGGGGCCAACGTCCTGACTTTC. Its translation is CASVEGGPGANVLTF.

This clonotype was recorded at least ten times. This chain links TRBV6-1 with TRBJ1-2; 8 nucleotides line up with TRBD1. Trimming at V came to 7 bases and at J to 7 bases, leaving 11 bases not matched to a gene. The CDR3 has 14 residues. Germline V gene sequence: CDR1 MNHNS, CDR2 SASEGT. CDR3 residues: CASIPGGDWGGYTF. In DNA form, the CDR3 reads TGTGCCAGCATCCCAGGGGGCGACTGGGGTGGCTACACCTTC.

V usage is TRBV12-5 and J usage is TRBJ1-5; no definite D call. The CDR3 consists of 17 residues. Germline values: CDR1 LGHNT, CDR2 FRNRAP. The V gene lost 0 bases and the J gene lost 3 bases, with 15 bases spanning the gap. CDR3 region: CASGLVLRQVINQPQHF. The CDR3 coding sequence is TGTGCTAGTGGTTTGGTACTACGGCAGGTTATCAATCAGCCCCAGCATTTT.